This note documents a single T cell receptor beta chain sequence. Its antigen is as yet unknown. Both 60 Vbeta primers and 13 Jbeta primers went into the PCR. Here immunoSEQ multiplex PCR was the method, and the copy in TCRdb shows in-frame clones only, minus some. Here the sample spans roughly 120,000 clones, about 82% being singletons. Healthy bone marrow donors made up the donors. This sample was taken from a study of cytomegalovirus exposure and HLA in healthy donors. Study-wide results and limits: For most TCR sequences rarity was the rule, although some public TCRs occurred in many donors.

The sequence came from a young man in good health and CMV-seronegative. Material for sequencing was PBMCs.

The CDR3 nucleotides are TGTGCCAGTAGTATAGGTACAGGGGAAGGCGAGCAGTACTTC. Its translation is CASSIGTGEGEQYF. The V call is TRBV19, the J call TRBJ2-7; TRBD1 matches 7 bases. Germline-derived CDR1 and CDR2 are LNHDA and SQIVND (reference sequence). The length of the CDR3 is 14 residues. V gave up 1 base and J gave up 6 bases; unmatched junction bases: 6.